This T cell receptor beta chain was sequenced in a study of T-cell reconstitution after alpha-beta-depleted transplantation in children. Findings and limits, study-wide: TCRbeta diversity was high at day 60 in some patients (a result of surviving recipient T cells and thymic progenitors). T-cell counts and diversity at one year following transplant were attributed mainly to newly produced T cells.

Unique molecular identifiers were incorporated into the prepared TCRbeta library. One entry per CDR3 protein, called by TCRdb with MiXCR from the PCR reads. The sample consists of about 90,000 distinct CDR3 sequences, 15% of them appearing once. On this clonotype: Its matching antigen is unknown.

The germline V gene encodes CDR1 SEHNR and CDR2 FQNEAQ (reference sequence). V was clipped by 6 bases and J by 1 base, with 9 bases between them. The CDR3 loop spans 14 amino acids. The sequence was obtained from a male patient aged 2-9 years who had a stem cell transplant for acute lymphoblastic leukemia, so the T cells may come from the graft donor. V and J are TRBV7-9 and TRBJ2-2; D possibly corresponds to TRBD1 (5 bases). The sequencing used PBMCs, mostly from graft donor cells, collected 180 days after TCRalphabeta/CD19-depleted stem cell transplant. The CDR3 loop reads CASRPTGNTGELFF. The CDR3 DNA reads TGTGCCAGCAGACCCACAGGGAACACCGGGGAGCTGTTTTTT.